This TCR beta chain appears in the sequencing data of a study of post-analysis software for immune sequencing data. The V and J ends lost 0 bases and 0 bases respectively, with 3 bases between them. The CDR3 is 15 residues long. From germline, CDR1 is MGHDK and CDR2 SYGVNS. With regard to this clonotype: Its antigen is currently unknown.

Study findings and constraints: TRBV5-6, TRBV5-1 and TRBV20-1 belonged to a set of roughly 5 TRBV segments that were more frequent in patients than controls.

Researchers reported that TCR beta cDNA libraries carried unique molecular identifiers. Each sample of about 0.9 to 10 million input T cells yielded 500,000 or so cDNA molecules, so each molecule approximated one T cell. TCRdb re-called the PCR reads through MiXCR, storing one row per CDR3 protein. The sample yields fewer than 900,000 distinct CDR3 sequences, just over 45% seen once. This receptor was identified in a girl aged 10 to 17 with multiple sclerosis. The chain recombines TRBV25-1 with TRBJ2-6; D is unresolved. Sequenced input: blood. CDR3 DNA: TGTGCCAGCAGTGAATATAACTCTGGGGCCAACGTCCTGACTTTC. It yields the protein CASSEYNSGANVLTF.